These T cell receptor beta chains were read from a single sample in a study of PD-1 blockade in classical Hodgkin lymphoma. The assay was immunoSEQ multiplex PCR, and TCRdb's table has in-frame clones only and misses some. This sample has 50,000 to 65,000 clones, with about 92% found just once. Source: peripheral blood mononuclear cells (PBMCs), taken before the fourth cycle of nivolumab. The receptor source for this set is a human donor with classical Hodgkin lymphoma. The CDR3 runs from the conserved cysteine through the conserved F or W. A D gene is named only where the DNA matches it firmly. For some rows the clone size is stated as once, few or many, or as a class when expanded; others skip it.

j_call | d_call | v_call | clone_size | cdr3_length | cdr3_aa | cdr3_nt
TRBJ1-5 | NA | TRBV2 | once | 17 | CASSEVGHTASNQPQHF | TGTGCCAGCAGTGAGGTTGGGCACACTGCGTCCAATCAGCCCCAGCATTTT
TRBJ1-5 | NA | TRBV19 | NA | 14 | CASSLGMGNQPQHF | TGTGCCAGTAGTTTGGGGATGGGCAATCAGCCCCAGCATTTT
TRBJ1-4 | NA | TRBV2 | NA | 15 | CASSEEGGLREKLFF | TGTGCCAGCAGTGAAGAAGGGGGGCTCAGGGAAAAACTGTTTTTT
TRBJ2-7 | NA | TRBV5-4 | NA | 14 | CASSFGLASPEQYF | TGTGCCAGCAGCTTTGGCCTAGCATCCCCCGAGCAGTACTTC
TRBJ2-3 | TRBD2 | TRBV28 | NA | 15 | CASSKAGGGTDTQYF | TGTGCCAGCAGCAAAGCGGGGGGCGGCACAGATACGCAGTATTTT
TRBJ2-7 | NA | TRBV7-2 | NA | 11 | CASSPAYEQYF | TGTGCCAGCAGCCCGGCCTACGAGCAGTACTTC
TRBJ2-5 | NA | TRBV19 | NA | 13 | CASSNRGRETQYF | TGTGCCAGTAGTAATCGGGGGAGAGAGACCCAGTACTTC
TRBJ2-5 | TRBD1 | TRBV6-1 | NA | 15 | CASSATGGRGETQYF | TGTGCCAGCAGTGCGACAGGGGGAAGAGGAGAGACCCAGTACTTC
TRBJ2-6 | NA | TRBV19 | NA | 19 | CASSMWDTGWDSGANVLTF | TGTGCCAGTAGTATGTGGGACACGGGCTGGGACTCTGGGGCCAACGTCCTGACTTTC
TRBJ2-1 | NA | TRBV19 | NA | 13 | CASSAGGYNEQFF | TGTGCCAGTAGTGCCGGGGGATACAATGAGCAGTTCTTC
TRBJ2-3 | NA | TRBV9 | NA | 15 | CASSVDYGDTDTQYF | TGTGCCAGCAGCGTAGATTACGGGGACACAGATACGCAGTATTTT